This is a list of T cell receptor beta chains from one sample in a study of tumor-infiltrating lymphocytes in localized non-small cell lung cancer. Using immunoSEQ multiplex PCR, the repertoire was profiled, and TCRdb retains in-frame clones only, with some absent. The table has under 9,500 clones, approximately 80% seen once. The material sequenced was uninvolved lung tissue not adjacent to the tumor. The receptor source for this set is a human donor with non-small cell lung cancer. Both conserved end residues are part of each CDR3. A D gene is named only where the DNA matches it firmly. The listing skips clone size in some rows; elsewhere it reads once, few, many or a size class.

V	size	J	D	CDR3	DNA
TRBV6-5	NA	TRBJ2-7	NA	CASSYEGPNREQYF	TGTGCCAGCAGTTACGAGGGGCCTAACAGGGAGCAGTACTTC
TRBV7-2	NA	TRBJ2-3	NA	CASSLERSTDTQYF	TGTGCCAGCAGCTTAGAGCGTAGCACAGATACGCAGTATTTT
TRBV6-4	NA	TRBJ1-5	NA	CASRDTGRGNQPQHF	TGTGCCAGCAGGGACACCGGCCGAGGCAATCAGCCCCAGCATTTT
TRBV6-6	once	TRBJ2-1	TRBD2	CASSKGLALYNEQFF	TGTGCCAGCAGCAAGGGACTAGCGCTTTACAATGAGCAGTTCTTC
TRBV27	NA	TRBJ2-7	TRBD2	CASSRGGTLTYEQYF	TGTGCCAGCAGCCGGGGAGGGACCCTCACCTACGAGCAGTACTTC
TRBV4-3	NA	TRBJ2-7	TRBD2	CASSQLGREGRPEQYF	TGCGCCAGCAGCCAATTAGGGCGGGAGGGCCGGCCCGAGCAGTACTTC
TRBV9	NA	TRBJ2-3	NA	CASSVLTGGMTDTQYF	TGTGCCAGCAGCGTACTAACCGGGGGAATGACAGATACGCAGTATTTT
TRBV7-3	NA	TRBJ2-2	TRBD1	CASGLGGRANTGELFF	TGTGCCAGCGGGCTAGGGGGCAGGGCGAACACCGGGGAGCTGTTTTTT
TRBV6-4	NA	TRBJ2-2	NA	CASSDGNTGELFF	TGTGCCAGCAGTGACGGGAACACCGGGGAGCTGTTTTTT
TRBV6-4	NA	TRBJ1-2	TRBD1	CASSESTGGAGGYTF	TGTGCCAGCAGTGAGAGTACAGGGGGCGCGGGGGGCTACACCTTC